This T cell receptor beta chain was identified during a study of cytomegalovirus exposure and HLA in healthy donors. Trimming pared 0 bases from V and 7 bases from J, leaving 15 bases between. The CDR3 has 14 residues. Germline V CDR1 and CDR2: GTSNPN, SVGIG (reference sequence). Primers included in the PCR were 60 Vbeta and 13 Jbeta primers. The protocol was immunoSEQ multiplex PCR, while the TCRdb copy is restricted to in-frame clones and leaves out a portion. The sample shows approximately 180,000 clones, around 75% of them seen only once. Comments on this clone: Its specificity is unknown.

Study results and caveats: The study recorded 160 or so TCR beta chains that were cytomegalovirus-associated.

V usage is TRBV30 and J usage is TRBJ2-5, with D possibly matching TRBD2 (5 bases). Material: PBMCs. The receptor comes from a male donor in good health and CMV-seronegative. The DNA of the CDR3 is TGTGCCTGGAGTGTAATGCGGGTGGTTGGGACCCAGTACTTC. Translated: CAWSVMRVVGTQYF.